This T cell receptor (beta chain) was retrieved from a study of shared clonotypes between healthy human individuals. Study results and limitations: When compared with the clonotypes that were shared by all four sorted-subset donors, the non-shared clonotypes turned out to have lower generation probabilities. Few donors restricted represented genetic and exposure-history diversity.

Selected positively for CCR7 and CD45RO-negative, naive CD8 cells excluded terminally differentiated effector memory CD45RA+ cells. The CDR3 has 17 amino acids. The germline CDR1 and CDR2 sequences are SGHRS and YFSETQ. V lost 4 bases, J lost 2 bases, and 20 bases lay in between. Profiled with immunoSEQ multiplex PCR; TCRdb holds only in-frame clones, not every one. This repertoire shows roughly 2 million clones, less than 95% found once; its top ten account for 1.1%. With respect to this clone: Its matching antigen is unknown.

This clonotype was sampled from a man in his late teens or twenties in good health. The sequenced material came from naive CD8+ T cells sorted from blood. The J gene is TRBJ2-3, the V gene TRBV5-1; D possibly corresponds to TRBD1 (5 bases). The CDR3 nucleotides read TGCGCCAGCAGCGTGTTCCCGGACACGGACCTCACAGATACGCAGTATTTT. Translating gives CASSVFPDTDLTDTQYF.